Following are 31 T cell receptor beta chains from one sample sequenced in a study of cytotoxic CD8 clonotypes in ibrutinib-treated CLL. Method: immunoSEQ multiplex PCR; TCRdb's copy keeps in-frame clones and lacks some. The sample has around 300,000 clones; around four fifths are singletons. Sample: PBMCs, taken before ibrutinib treatment. All receptors derive from a human donor with chronic lymphocytic leukemia.

The chain links TRBV7-2 to TRBJ2-1; D call uncertain. The CDR3 consists of 11 residues. CDR1 SGHTA and CDR2 FQGNSA come from the germline V gene. Between the trimmed V and J ends, which lost 2 bases and 8 bases, there was a span of 4 bases. CDR3: CASSLQHEQFF. The DNA of the CDR3 is TGTGCCAGCAGCTTACAGCATGAGCAGTTCTTC.

As DNA, the CDR3 is TGTGCCAGCAGCTTAGTCGGGTCTTCTGGCTACACCTTC. It translates to CASSLVGSSGYTF. V gene TRBV7-2 combines with J gene TRBJ1-2; D gene ambiguous. V lost 1 base and J lost 7, with 10 bases in between. This CDR3 region has 13 residues. Looked up from germline, CDR1 is SGHTA and CDR2 is FQGNSA.

This clone was observed a handful of times. The genes are TRBV11-2 and TRBJ2-7; 8 bases map to TRBD2. With V trimmed by 3 bases and J by 0 bases, 4 bases remained unmatched. This CDR3 has 15 residues. Germline-derived CDR1 and CDR2 are SGHAT and FQNNGV. Here the CDR3 reads CASSFFGTSSYEQYF. The CDR3 coding sequence is TGTGCCAGCAGCTTTTTTGGGACTAGCTCCTACGAGCAGTACTTC.

The genes are TRBV19 and TRBJ2-5, with 11 bases identical to TRBD2. The CDR3 spans 17 residues. Per the germline V gene, CDR1 is LNHDA and CDR2 is SQIVND (reference sequence). The V and J ends lost 3 bases and 6 bases, in that order; junction bases with no gene match: 12. CDR3 sequence (DNA): TGTGCCAGTAGTATGGAAGGGCTAGCGGGAGGACGAAAGACCCAGTACTTC. Translated, it gives CASSMEGLAGGRKTQYF.

About this clone itself: The junction and the germline gene differ at one end; a read error may be behind it. The V call is TRBV4-3, the J call TRBJ2-5, with a weak D call TRBD2 (5 bases). The CDR3 consists of 12 residues. CDR1 is LGHNA and CDR2 is YSLEER in the germline V gene. In DNA, the CDR3 is TGCGCCAGCAGCCAAGAGGCGGGTCCCCTCCACTTC. Its protein product is CASSQEAGPLHF.

This rearrangement joins TRBV28 to TRBJ2-1; TRBD2 matches at 10 bases. Unmatched junction bases numbered 10, after V lost 8 bases and J lost 6 bases. Germline loops: CDR1 MDHEN, CDR2 SYDVKM. The CDR3 is 15 residues long. The CDR3 coding sequence is TGTGCCAGCGTTATCCGTAGCGGGAGGCCCAATGAGCAGTTCTTC. It codes for CASVIRSGRPNEQFF. The full variable domain, in which reference TRBV28 and TRBJ2-1 provide the parts outside the CDR3, is DVKVTQSSRYLVKRTGEKVFLECVQDMDHENMFWYRQDPGLGLRLIYFSYDVKMKEKGDIPEGYSVSREKKERFSLILESASTNQTSMYLCASVIRSGRPNEQFFGPGTRLTVL.

This clone has only a few counts. V usage is TRBV2 and J usage is TRBJ2-4, with TRBD2 identical over 7 bases. This CDR3 spans 12 amino acids. Trimming took 4 bases from V and 16 from J; bases not matched to a gene: 10. Germline CDR1 is SNHLY and CDR2 is FYNNEI. This chain's CDR3 is CASSGGLGLTYF. The DNA of the CDR3 is TGTGCCAGCAGTGGGGGTTTGGGACTAACTTACTTC.

The chain has TRBV7-2 and TRBJ2-7, with D unresolved. With 6 bases removed from V and 3 bases from J, the gap between germline ends came to 9 bases. This CDR3 region has 12 residues. Germline CDR1 SGHTA, CDR2 FQGNSA. The CDR3 nucleotides read TGTGCCAGCAGACTGGACGGCTACGAGCAGTACTTC. The encoded protein is CASRLDGYEQYF.

V and J are TRBV28 and TRBJ1-2; D unclear. CDR3 length: 11 amino acids. CDR1 is MDHEN, CDR2 SYDVKM, per germline. The DNA for the CDR3 is TGTGGGGCCTCGACTCGGTATGGCTACACCTTC. It yields the protein CGASTRYGYTF.

This clone occurred once. The gene calls are TRBV29-1 and TRBJ2-7, with D uncertain. Germline V gives CDR1 SQVTM, CDR2 ANQGSEA. CDR3 size: 10 residues. V was trimmed by 8 bases and J by 4 bases, leaving 9 bases between them. The CDR3 DNA follows: TGCAGCCAGACCACTTACGAGCAGTACTTC. Protein: CSQTTYEQYF.

The rearrangement links TRBV28 to TRBJ2-5; D gene uncertain. The germline V gene encodes CDR1 MDHEN and CDR2 SYDVKM. The CDR3 runs 12 residues. The germline V and J ends were trimmed by 2 bases and 9 bases, with 10 bases remaining between them. The CDR3 spells CASSLPRHAQYF. DNA for the CDR3: TGTGCCAGCAGTTTACCCCGCCATGCCCAGTACTTC.

V and J are TRBV5-1 and TRBJ2-7; tentatively, D is TRBD2 (5 bases). Between the trimmed V and J ends, which lost 0 bases and 9 bases, there was a span of 13 bases. CDR1 is SGHRS, CDR2 YFSETQ, per germline. The CDR3 has 13 residues. Here the CDR3 reads CASSLGSGAAQYF. As DNA, the CDR3 is TGCGCCAGCAGCTTGGGTTCTGGAGCGGCGCAGTACTTC.

This clone was seen just once. The chain has TRBV25-1 and TRBJ1-4; perhaps TRBD1 as D (5 bases). Trimming shortened V by 1 base and J by 6 bases, and 12 bases separated the two germline ends. The CDR3 is 15 amino acids. The V gene's germline CDR1 is MGHDK and CDR2 SYGVNS. CDR3 nucleotides: TGTGCCAGCAGTGAATCGAGACAGTTAGATGAAAAACTGTTTTTT. This encodes CASSESRQLDEKLFF.

In DNA form, the CDR3 reads TGTGCCAGCAGTAGGGGGGACTACTACGAGCAGTACTTC. Protein sequence: CASSRGDYYEQYF. The chain recombines TRBV6-5 with TRBJ2-7; D may be TRBD2 (7 bases). CDR1 and CDR2 (germline): MNHEY, SVGAGI. V dropped 5 bases and J dropped 3 bases, with 11 bases sitting between them. The CDR3 consists of 13 residues.

The chain links TRBV9 to TRBJ2-7; TRBD1 might be the D (5 bases). Germline values: CDR1 SGDLS, CDR2 YYNGEE. The CDR3 runs to 13 residues. V was clipped by 2 bases and J by 0 bases, with 6 bases between them. The CDR3 bases are TGTGCCAGCAGCGTTGGGGCCTCCTACGAGCAGTACTTC. It codes for CASSVGASYEQYF.

The chain couples TRBV9 to TRBJ1-5; no definite D call. Germline CDR1 is SGDLS and CDR2 is YYNGEE. The CDR3 has 15 residues. Trimming shortened V by 0 bases and J by 5 bases, and 12 bases separated the two germline ends. The CDR3 loop is CASSVDGQVDQPQHF. CDR3 DNA: TGTGCCAGCAGCGTAGACGGTCAGGTCGATCAGCCCCAGCATTTT.

The chain couples TRBV5-6 to TRBJ2-3, with a possible D match to TRBD2 (5 bases). The CDR3 contains 14 residues. Trimming pared 4 bases from V and 3 bases from J, leaving 12 bases between. Germline V lookup: CDR1 SGHDT, CDR2 YYEEEE. The CDR3 loop reads CASSRLRVTDTQYF. The CDR3 bases are TGTGCCAGCAGCCGGTTGCGGGTAACAGATACGCAGTATTTT.

V usage is TRBV7-8 and J usage is TRBJ2-1, with D possibly matching TRBD2 (5 bases). Per germline, CDR1 SGHVS and CDR2 FQNEAQ. V was clipped by 1 base and J by 8 bases, with 21 bases between them. The CDR3 loop spans 17 amino acids. CDR3 sequence (DNA): TGTGCCAGCAGCTTAGTTCAGCTCCGCCTGGCCGGGGATGAGCAGTTCTTC. It translates to CASSLVQLRLAGDEQFF.

This rearrangement joins TRBV4-1 to TRBJ2-7; D is uncertain. Germline V lookup: CDR1 MGHRA, CDR2 YSYEKL. This CDR3 is built from 14 residues. With 1 base removed from V and 2 bases from J, the gap between germline ends came to 9 bases. CDR3 nucleotide sequence: TGCGCCAGCAGCCAAGTTGCCGGGCCCTACGAGCAGTACTTC. This translates into CASSQVAGPYEQYF.

The chain is built from TRBV5-1 and TRBJ1-2; D gene uncertain. Germline-derived CDR1 and CDR2 are SGHRS and YFSETQ. V shed 4 bases and J shed 7 bases, with 17 bases lying between them. The CDR3 is 14 residues long. This chain's CDR3 is CASSPIRTDAGYTF. CDR3 nucleotide sequence: TGCGCCAGCAGCCCCATTAGAACAGATGCTGGCTACACCTTC.

The chain employs TRBV11-1 and TRBJ2-7; TRBD2 might be the D (6 bases). The V end was cut by 8 bases, the J end by 4 bases, with 18 bases between. From germline, CDR1 is SGHAT and CDR2 FQDESV (reference sequence). The CDR3 consists of 14 residues. The CDR3 sequence is CASGRRGRSYEQYF. The CDR3, as DNA: TGTGCCAGCGGGAGGAGGGGAAGGAGTTACGAGCAGTACTTC.

The chain recombines TRBV6-5 with TRBJ1-4; D not resolved. V was trimmed by 6 bases and J by 8 bases, leaving 13 bases between them. From germline, CDR1 is MNHEY and CDR2 SVGAGI. The CDR3 length is 13 residues. Written as DNA, the CDR3 is TGTGCCAGCAGCCCAACTCTGGCGGAAAAACTGTTTTTT. As protein: CASSPTLAEKLFF.

This clone came up once. The chain employs TRBV30 and TRBJ2-4; no reliable D call. CDR3 length: 16 amino acids. Trimming left V 5 bases short and J 0 bases short, with 17 bases between. Germline V CDR1 and CDR2: GTSNPN, SVGIG (reference sequence). CDR3 DNA sequence: TGTGCCTGGGGTTACCGGTTCCAACTAGCCAAAAACATTCAGTACTTC. Its translation: CAWGYRFQLAKNIQYF.

J is TRBJ1-1 and V is TRBV7-2; tentatively, D is TRBD1 (5 bases). Between the trimmed V and J ends, which lost 3 bases and 6 bases, there was a span of 17 bases. The germline V gene has CDR1 SGHTA and CDR2 FQGNSA. The CDR3 runs 15 residues. CDR3 sequence reads: CASSFFPGTSAEAFF. The CDR3, as DNA: TGTGCCAGCAGCTTCTTCCCGGGGACGTCCGCTGAAGCTTTCTTT.

The chain has TRBV19 and TRBJ1-1; D is possibly TRBD1 (5 bases). V gave up 3 bases and J gave up 3 bases, with 8 bases separating them. In germline, CDR1 is LNHDA, CDR2 SQIVND (reference sequence). The CDR3 covers 13 residues. CDR3 DNA: TGTGCCAGTAGTATCGGGGGGTACACTGAAGCTTTCTTT. Its protein is CASSIGGYTEAFF.

The chain links TRBV6-5 to TRBJ2-7; a possible D gene is TRBD2 (5 bases). The CDR3 has 14 residues. Looked up from germline, CDR1 is MNHEY and CDR2 is SVGAGI. Trimming took 6 bases from V and 3 from J, leaving 15 bases between them. The CDR3 nucleotides read TGTGCCAGCAGCCCGGGAACAGTGGTCTACGAGCAGTACTTC. This translates into CASSPGTVVYEQYF.

This chain connects TRBV5-1 to TRBJ1-5; 7 nucleotides align to TRBD1. V dropped 4 bases and J dropped 5; count of bases not matched to a gene: 12. The germline CDR1 and CDR2 sequences are SGHRS and YFSETQ. The CDR3 is 16 residues long. The CDR3 loop reads CASSPGTAIGDQPQHF. For the CDR3, the DNA is TGCGCCAGCAGCCCCGGGACAGCCATCGGCGATCAGCCCCAGCATTTT.

The J gene is TRBJ2-5, the V gene TRBV10-2; 11 bases are a match to TRBD2. In germline, CDR1 is WSHSY, CDR2 SAAADI. Trimming at V came to 6 bases and at J to 5 bases, leaving 11 bases not matched to a gene. The CDR3 runs to 16 residues. CDR3 loop: CASRSGTSGKGETQYF. CDR3 DNA: TGCGCCAGCAGATCCGGGACTAGCGGAAAGGGGGAGACCCAGTACTTC.

This rearrangement joins TRBV7-8 to TRBJ2-3; 14 bases are a match to TRBD2. The CDR3 is made up of 16 amino acids. Trimming took 5 bases from V and 0 from J; bases not matched to a gene: 1. Germline CDR1 SGHVS, CDR2 FQNEAQ. In nucleotides, the CDR3 is TGTGCCAGCAGCGGGACTAGCGGGAGTAGCACAGATACGCAGTATTTT. Translation gives CASSGTSGSSTDTQYF.

This clone is a singleton in its sample. V is TRBV15 and J is TRBJ2-7; tentative D call: TRBD1 (5 bases). The V gene's germline CDR1 is LNHNV and CDR2 YYDKDF (reference sequence). V lost 3 bases and J lost 0, with 9 bases in between. The CDR3 is 14 amino acids. The CDR3: CATSRDKFSYEQYF. In nucleotides, the CDR3 is TGTGCCACCAGCAGGGACAAATTCTCCTACGAGCAGTACTTC.

V is TRBV19 and J is TRBJ1-1; 8 bases agree with TRBD1. The CDR3 consists of 13 residues. The ends lost 5 bases at V and 5 bases at J; junction bases unmatched: 4. Looked up from germline, CDR1 is LNHDA and CDR2 is SQIVND (reference sequence). The CDR3 region is CASSATGVTEAFF. DNA for the CDR3: TGTGCCAGTAGTGCGACAGGGGTAACTGAAGCTTTCTTT.